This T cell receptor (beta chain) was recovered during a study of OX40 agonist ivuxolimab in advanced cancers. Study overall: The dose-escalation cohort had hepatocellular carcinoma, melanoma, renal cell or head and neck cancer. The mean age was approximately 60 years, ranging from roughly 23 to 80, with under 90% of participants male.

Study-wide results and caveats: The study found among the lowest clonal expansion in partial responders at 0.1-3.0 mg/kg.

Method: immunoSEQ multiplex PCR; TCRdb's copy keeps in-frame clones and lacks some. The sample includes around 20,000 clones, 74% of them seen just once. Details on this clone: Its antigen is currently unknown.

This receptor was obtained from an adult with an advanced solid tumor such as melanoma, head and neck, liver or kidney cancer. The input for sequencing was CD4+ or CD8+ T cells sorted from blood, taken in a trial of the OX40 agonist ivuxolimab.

In nucleotides, the CDR3 is TGTGCCAGCAGCTTAGCGGGAACGGGTGAGCAGTTCTTC. It codes for CASSLAGTGEQFF. The chain combines TRBV7-9 with TRBJ2-1; the D is unclear. Germline V CDR1 and CDR2: SEHNR, FQNEAQ (reference sequence). Trimming took off 0 bases at V and 9 bases at J, with 9 bases between the two ends. The CDR3 covers 13 residues.